These 12 T cell receptor beta chains were sequenced from one sample in a study of T cell responses to AZD1222 COVID-19 vaccine. Only in-frame clones appear in the TCRdb table, and some are missing; sequencing was by immunoSEQ multiplex PCR. Found here are approximately 100,000 clones, approximately 86% of them singletons; the top ten hold around 3.3%. This specimen was peripheral blood, taken 28 days after the second dose of the MenACWY control vaccine. The receptors were gathered from an adult who received the MenACWY meningococcal vaccine as a control.

The rearrangement joins TRBV3-1 (or the pseudogene TRBV3-2) to TRBJ2-6, with a possible D match to TRBD2 (5 bases). Per the germline V gene, CDR1 is LGHDT and CDR2 is YNNKEL (reference sequence). The CDR3 loop spans 15 amino acids. V was shortened by 5 bases and J by 0 bases, with 8 bases between the two germline ends. The CDR3: CASSSRGSGANVLTF. DNA of the CDR3: TGTGCCAGCAGCTCCCGGGGCTCTGGGGCCAACGTCCTGACTTTC.

The CDR3 nucleotides are TGTGCCAGTAGTATTTTAACAGCCTCCCATAGCAATCAGCCCCAGCATTTT. It encodes CASSILTASHSNQPQHF. This chain links TRBV19 with TRBJ1-5; D is unresolved. The CDR3 extends over 17 amino acids. Trimming removed 3 bases from V and 0 bases from J, with 15 bases in between. The V gene's germline CDR1 is LNHDA and CDR2 SQIVND (reference sequence). Together with reference TRBV19 and TRBJ1-5, the CDR3 gives the full variable domain: DGGITQSPKYLFRKEGQNVTLSCEQNLNHDAMYWYRQDPGQGLRLIYYSQIVNDFQKGDIAEGYSVSREKKESFPLTVTSAQKNPTAFYLCASSILTASHSNQPQHFGDGTRLSIL.

The V and J genes are TRBV7-9 and TRBJ1-2, with TRBD1 identical over 7 bases. CDR3 length equals 15 residues. J lost 5 bases, V lost 0 bases, and 6 bases had no gene match. Germline assignment: CDR1 SEHNR and CDR2 FQNEAQ (reference sequence). In nucleotides, the CDR3 is TGTGCCAGCAGCTTAGCCGCTCCGACAGGGTATGGCTACACCTTC. Residues: CASSLAAPTGYGYTF.

This clone appeared a single time. DNA of the CDR3: TGTGCCAGCAGCCAAGGAGGTCCAGATACGCAGTATTTT. Translating gives CASSQGGPDTQYF. The chain joins TRBV3-1 (or the pseudogene TRBV3-2) to TRBJ2-3, with D unclear. Germline V CDR1 and CDR2: LGHDT, YNNKEL (reference sequence). V shed 1 base and J shed 4 bases, with 6 bases lying between them. This CDR3 is built from 13 residues.

This chain joins TRBV11-2 and TRBJ2-7, with 8 nucleotides matching TRBD1. V lost 4 bases, J lost 9 bases, and 2 bases stayed unmatched. The CDR3 is 11 residues long. Germline V lookup: CDR1 SGHAT, CDR2 FQNNGV. CDR3 sequence reads: CASSSGQGQYF. Written as DNA, the CDR3 is TGTGCCAGCAGCTCTGGACAGGGGCAGTACTTC.

Note on this clone: This sample also contains other DNA sequences that code for the same CDR3. This chain links TRBV7-2 with TRBJ2-7; D perhaps matches TRBD1 (5 bases). This CDR3 is built from 15 residues. CDR1 is SGHTA, CDR2 FQGNSA, per germline. V lost 0 bases and J lost 2, with 11 bases in between. CDR3 region: CASSLAPQGAYEQYF. In DNA, the CDR3 is TGTGCCAGCAGCTTAGCCCCCCAGGGTGCCTACGAGCAGTACTTC. Full variable domain (rest looked up from reference TRBV7-2 and TRBJ2-7): GAGVSQSPSNKVTEKGKDVELRCDPISGHTALYWYRQSLGQGLEFLIYFQGNSAPDKSGLPSDRFSAERTGGSVSTLTIQRTQQEDSAVYLCASSLAPQGAYEQYFGPGTRLTVT.

The chain employs TRBV7-2 and TRBJ1-1; TRBD1 matches at 7 bases. The CDR3 has 17 amino acids. Germline V gene data show CDR1 as SGHTA and CDR2 as FQGNSA. The junction had 17 bases not matched to a gene; V was cut back by 6 bases and J by 4 bases. The CDR3 DNA follows: TGTGCCAGCAGACATGGACGGGGCCGGGAGGGGGCCACTGAAGCTTTCTTT. This encodes CASRHGRGREGATEAFF.

This clone has only a few counts. The chain combines TRBV7-2 with TRBJ1-1; D may be TRBD1 (6 bases). Trimming took off 1 base at V and 0 bases at J, with 9 bases between the two ends. This CDR3 has 15 amino acids. The germline gives CDR1 SGHTA, CDR2 FQGNSA. This CDR3 is CASSLVGGMNTEAFF. The CDR3 bases are TGTGCCAGCAGCTTAGTAGGGGGAATGAACACTGAAGCTTTCTTT.

The chain joins TRBV23-1 to TRBJ1-5; TRBD1 is a possible D gene (5 bases). TRBV23-1 is marked as an open reading frame, function uncertain. The CDR3 spans 23 residues. V was trimmed by 4 bases and J by 0 bases, leaving 34 bases between them. CDR3 loop: CASSLRGGGLSGGGKYSNQPQHF. CDR3 nucleotides: TGCGCCAGCAGTCTAAGGGGTGGCGGGTTAAGTGGCGGGGGAAAGTATAGCAATCAGCCCCAGCATTTT.

CDR3 sequence (DNA): TGTGCCAGCAGAAGACACGCCACCCGCAATCAGCCCCAGCATTTT. It translates to CASRRHATRNQPQHF. The chain carries TRBV5-8 and TRBJ1-5, with no clear D. The V and J ends lost 5 bases and 2 bases respectively, with 14 bases between them. Germline values: CDR1 SGHTS, CDR2 YDEGEE. CDR3 length: 15 amino acids.

The chain has TRBV24-1 and TRBJ2-5; D tentatively reads TRBD1 or TRBD2 (5 bases each). In germline, CDR1 is KGHDR, CDR2 SFDVKD. The CDR3 is made up of 15 amino acids. V was pared by 4 bases and J by 5 bases, with 16 bases between. The CDR3 bases are TGTGCCACCAGTGAACCGAGGGCAGGGCCTGAGACCCAGTACTTC. This translates into CATSEPRAGPETQYF.

A single count supports this clone. This chain links TRBV5-4 with TRBJ2-1, with TRBD2 matching over 7 bases. CDR1 is SGHNT, CDR2 YYREEE, per germline (reference sequence). The CDR3 length is 15 residues. V lost 3 bases, J lost 11 bases, and 14 bases stayed unmatched. The CDR3 loop reads CASSSGGEPTLKQFF. CDR3 nucleotides: TGTGCCAGCAGCTCGGGGGGAGAGCCCACACTAAAGCAGTTCTTC.